This T cell receptor (beta chain) was sequenced for a study of blood T cell repertoires in COVID-19. The wider study: Donors in the United States, Italy and Spain gave samples during acute or convalescent COVID-19. T cells, B-cell-depleted T cells, or PBMCs provided the cDNA or gDNA that served as material.

Original data processing: Counts of nucleated cells, estimated from reference gene primer amplification, were obtained. Clones were read by immunoSEQ multiplex PCR, and TCRdb kept only the in-frame ones, dropping some. The V and J calls and the clone size are those of that table, but D and trimming were determined from the DNA. The repertoire consists of roughly 53,000 clones, with around four fifths occurring once and the leading ten covering roughly 2.7%. Trimming removed 4 bases from V and 3 bases from J, with 17 bases in between. The CDR3 runs 15 residues. Looked up from germline, CDR1 is SGHRS and CDR2 is YFSETQ.

This receptor was obtained from a man aged 45 to 65 with acute or convalescent COVID-19. V usage is TRBV5-1 and J usage is TRBJ2-7, with TRBD1 as a possible D gene (6 bases). Sequencing used peripheral blood. The CDR3 coding sequence is TGCGCCAGCAGCGCGCTCGTGGACAGCGTCTACGAGCAGTACTTC. It yields the protein CASSALVDSVYEQYF.